This entry features one TCR beta chain sequence. The antigen remains undetermined. The sample originates from a study of Ad26.COV2.S vaccination and SARS-CoV-2 variants. Turning to the study itself: In the COV1001 trial, the donor was in the Ad26.COV2.S arm.

Overall study findings and caveats: Spike-specific TCR breadth in vaccine recipients exceeded that seen in placebo recipients.

The protocol was immunoSEQ multiplex PCR, while the TCRdb copy is restricted to in-frame clones and leaves out a portion. This sample has some 480,000 clones, with around 90% found just once. The treatment: over 15 received Ad26.COV2.S at low or high dose, single or two shots; about 5 received placebo; per-sample allocation not given. Collection of the samples took place on day 63 after the first injection of vaccine or placebo. Wuhan-strain SARS-CoV-2 spike was expressed by the Ad26 vector that made up the vaccine. CDR3 size: 15 residues. Germline V CDR1 and CDR2: LNHDA, SQIVND (reference sequence). With 4 bases removed from V and 0 bases from J, the gap between germline ends came to 9 bases.

The sequencing here drew on peripheral blood, taken in a trial of Ad26.COV2.S vaccine versus placebo. The chain uses TRBV19 and TRBJ2-2, with D perhaps being TRBD1 or TRBD2 (6 bases each). This receptor was taken from a person aged 18-65 years who received the Ad26.COV2.S COVID-19 vaccine or a placebo. The CDR3 DNA sequence: TGTGCCAGTAGTACGGGGGCGGCGAACACCGGGGAGCTGTTTTTT. Its protein product is CASSTGAANTGELFF.